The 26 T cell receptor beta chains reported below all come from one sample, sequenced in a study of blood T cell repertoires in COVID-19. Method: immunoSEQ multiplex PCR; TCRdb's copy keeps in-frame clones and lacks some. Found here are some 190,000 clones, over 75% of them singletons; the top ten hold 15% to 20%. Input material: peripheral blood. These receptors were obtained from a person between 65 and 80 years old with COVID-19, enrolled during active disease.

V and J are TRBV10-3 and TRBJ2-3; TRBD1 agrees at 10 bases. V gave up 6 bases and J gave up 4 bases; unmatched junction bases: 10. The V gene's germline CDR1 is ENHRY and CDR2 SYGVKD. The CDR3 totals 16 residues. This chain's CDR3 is CAISRTGGGNADTQYF. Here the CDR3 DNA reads TGTGCCATCAGCAGGACAGGGGGGGGCAACGCAGATACGCAGTATTTT.

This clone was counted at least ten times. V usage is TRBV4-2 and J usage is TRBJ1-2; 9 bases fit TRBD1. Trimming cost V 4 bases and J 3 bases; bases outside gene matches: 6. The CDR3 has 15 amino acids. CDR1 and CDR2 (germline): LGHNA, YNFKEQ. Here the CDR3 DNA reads TGTGCCAGCAGCCCCACGACAGGGGGGGACTATGGCTACACCTTC. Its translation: CASSPTTGGDYGYTF.

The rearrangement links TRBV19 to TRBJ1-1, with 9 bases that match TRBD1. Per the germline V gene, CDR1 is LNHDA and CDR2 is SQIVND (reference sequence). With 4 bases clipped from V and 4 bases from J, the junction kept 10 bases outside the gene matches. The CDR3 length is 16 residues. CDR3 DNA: TGTGCCAGTAGTAGGACAGGGGCCACCCCAGGCACTGAAGCTTTCTTT. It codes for CASSRTGATPGTEAFF.

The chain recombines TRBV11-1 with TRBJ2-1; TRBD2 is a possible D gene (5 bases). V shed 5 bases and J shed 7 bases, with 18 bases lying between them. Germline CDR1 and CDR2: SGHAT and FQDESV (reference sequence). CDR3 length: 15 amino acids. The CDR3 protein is CASSPPRSGSNEQFF. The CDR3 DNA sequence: TGTGCCAGCAGCCCCCCGAGGTCGGGGTCAAATGAGCAGTTCTTC.

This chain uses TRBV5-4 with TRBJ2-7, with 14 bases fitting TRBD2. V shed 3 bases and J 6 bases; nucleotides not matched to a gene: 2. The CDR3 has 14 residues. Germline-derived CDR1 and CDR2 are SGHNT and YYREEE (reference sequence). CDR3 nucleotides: TGTGCCAGCAGCTCCGGACTAGCGGGAGGCGAGCAGTACTTC. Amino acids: CASSSGLAGGEQYF.

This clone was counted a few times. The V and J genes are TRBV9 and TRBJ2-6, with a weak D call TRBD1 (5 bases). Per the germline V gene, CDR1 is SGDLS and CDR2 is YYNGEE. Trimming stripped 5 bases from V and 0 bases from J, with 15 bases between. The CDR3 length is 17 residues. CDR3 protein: CASRKTDQPSGANVLTF. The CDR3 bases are TGTGCCAGCAGAAAGACAGATCAACCCTCTGGGGCCAACGTCCTGACTTTC.

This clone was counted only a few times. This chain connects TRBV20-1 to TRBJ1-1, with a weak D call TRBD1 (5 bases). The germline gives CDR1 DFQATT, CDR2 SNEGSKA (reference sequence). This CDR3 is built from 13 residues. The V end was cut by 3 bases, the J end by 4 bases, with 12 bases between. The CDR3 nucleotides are TGCAGTGCTAGTCGGTTCGGGGGCACTGAAGCTTTCTTT. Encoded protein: CSASRFGGTEAFF.

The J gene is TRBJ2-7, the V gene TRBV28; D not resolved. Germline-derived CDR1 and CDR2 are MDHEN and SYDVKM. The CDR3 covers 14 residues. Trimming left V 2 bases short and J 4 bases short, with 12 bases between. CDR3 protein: CASSLDQLIYEQYF. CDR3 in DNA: TGTGCCAGCAGTTTAGACCAACTAATATACGAGCAGTACTTC.

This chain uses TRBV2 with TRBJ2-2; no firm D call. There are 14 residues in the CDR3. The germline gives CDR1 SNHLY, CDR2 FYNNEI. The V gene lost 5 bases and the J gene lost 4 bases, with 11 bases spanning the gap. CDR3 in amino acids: CASSRSAGTGELFF. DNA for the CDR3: TGTGCCAGCAGTAGGTCGGCAGGCACCGGGGAGCTGTTTTTT.

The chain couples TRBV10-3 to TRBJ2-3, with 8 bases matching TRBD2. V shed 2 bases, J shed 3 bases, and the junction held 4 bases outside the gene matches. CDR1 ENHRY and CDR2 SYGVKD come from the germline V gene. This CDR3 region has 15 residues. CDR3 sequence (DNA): TGTGCCATCAGTGAGGCGGGGGGTCGGACAGATACGCAGTATTTT. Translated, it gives CAISEAGGRTDTQYF.

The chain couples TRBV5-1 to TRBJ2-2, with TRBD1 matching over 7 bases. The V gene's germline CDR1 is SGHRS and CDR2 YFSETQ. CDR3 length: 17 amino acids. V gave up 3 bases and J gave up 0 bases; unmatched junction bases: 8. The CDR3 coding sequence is TGCGCCAGCAGCTCATTTGACAGGGCTTCGAACACCGGGGAGCTGTTTTTT. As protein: CASSSFDRASNTGELFF.

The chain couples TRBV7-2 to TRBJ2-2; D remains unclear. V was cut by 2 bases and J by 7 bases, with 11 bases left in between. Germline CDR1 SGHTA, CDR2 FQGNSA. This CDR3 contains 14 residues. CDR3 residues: CASSLRVTGGELFF. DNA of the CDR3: TGTGCCAGCAGCTTACGGGTGACGGGCGGGGAGCTGTTTTTT.

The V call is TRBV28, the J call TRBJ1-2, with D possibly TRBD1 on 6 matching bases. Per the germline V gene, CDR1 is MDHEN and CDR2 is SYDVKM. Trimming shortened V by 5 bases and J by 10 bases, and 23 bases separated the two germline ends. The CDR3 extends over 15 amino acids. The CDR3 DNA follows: TGTGCCAGCAGTCCGCAGACAGGTCTATCTATGGACTACACCTTC. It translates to CASSPQTGLSMDYTF.

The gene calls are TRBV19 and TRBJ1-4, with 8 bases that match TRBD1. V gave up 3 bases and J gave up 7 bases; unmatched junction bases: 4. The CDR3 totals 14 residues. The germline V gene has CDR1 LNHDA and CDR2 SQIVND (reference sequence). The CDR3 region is CASSMGDRIEKLFF. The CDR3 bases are TGTGCCAGTAGTATGGGGGACAGGATTGAAAAACTGTTTTTT.

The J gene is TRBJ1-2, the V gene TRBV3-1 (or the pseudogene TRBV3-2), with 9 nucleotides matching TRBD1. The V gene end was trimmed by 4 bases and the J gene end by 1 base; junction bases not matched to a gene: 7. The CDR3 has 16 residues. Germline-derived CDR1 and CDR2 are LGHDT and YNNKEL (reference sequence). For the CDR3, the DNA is TGTGCCAGCAGCCGGACAGGGGACACTCTTAACTATGGCTACACCTTC. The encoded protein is CASSRTGDTLNYGYTF.

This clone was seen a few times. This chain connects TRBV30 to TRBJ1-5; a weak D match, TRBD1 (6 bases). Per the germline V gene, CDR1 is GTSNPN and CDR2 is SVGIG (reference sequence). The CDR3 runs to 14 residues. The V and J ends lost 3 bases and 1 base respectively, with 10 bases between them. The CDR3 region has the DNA TGTGCCTGGAGGGAAGGACAGAGCAATCAGCCCCAGCATTTT. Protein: CAWREGQSNQPQHF. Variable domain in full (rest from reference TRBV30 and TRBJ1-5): SQTIHQWPATLVQPVGSPLSLECTVEGTSNPNLYWYRQAAGRGLQLLFYSVGIGQISSEVPQNLSASRPQDRQFILSSKKLLLSDSGFYLCAWREGQSNQPQHFGDGTRLSIL.

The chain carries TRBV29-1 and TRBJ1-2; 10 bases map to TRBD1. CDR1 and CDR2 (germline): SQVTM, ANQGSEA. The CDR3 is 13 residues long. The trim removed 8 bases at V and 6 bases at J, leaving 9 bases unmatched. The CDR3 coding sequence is TGCAGCACCCGGACAGGGGGGGTGGATGGCTACACCTTC. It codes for CSTRTGGVDGYTF.

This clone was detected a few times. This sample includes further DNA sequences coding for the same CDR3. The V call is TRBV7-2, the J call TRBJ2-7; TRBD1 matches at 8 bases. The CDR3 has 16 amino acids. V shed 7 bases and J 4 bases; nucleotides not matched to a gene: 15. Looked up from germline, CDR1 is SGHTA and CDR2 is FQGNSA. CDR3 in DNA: TGTGCCAGCACCCCCGGTGGGGCAGGGGGCGCTTACGAGCAGTACTTC. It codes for CASTPGGAGGAYEQYF.

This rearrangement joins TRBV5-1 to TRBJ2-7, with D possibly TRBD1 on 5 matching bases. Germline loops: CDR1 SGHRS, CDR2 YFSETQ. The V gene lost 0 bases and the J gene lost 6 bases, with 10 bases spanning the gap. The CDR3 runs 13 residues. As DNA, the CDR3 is TGCGCCAGCAGCTTGGGACAGTTGGGCGAGCAGTACTTC. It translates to CASSLGQLGEQYF.

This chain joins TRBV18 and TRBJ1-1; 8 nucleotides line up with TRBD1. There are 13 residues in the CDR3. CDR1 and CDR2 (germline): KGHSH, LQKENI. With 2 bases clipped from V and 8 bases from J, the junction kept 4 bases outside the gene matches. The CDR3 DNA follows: TGTGCCAGCTCACCATTGACAGGGGAAGAAGCTTTCTTT. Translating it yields CASSPLTGEEAFF.

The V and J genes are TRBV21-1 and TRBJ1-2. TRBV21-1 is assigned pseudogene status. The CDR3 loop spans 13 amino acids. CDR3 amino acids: CASSDKGVGGYTF. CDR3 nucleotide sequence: TGTGCCAGCAGTGACAAGGGAGTCGGTGGCTACACCTTC.

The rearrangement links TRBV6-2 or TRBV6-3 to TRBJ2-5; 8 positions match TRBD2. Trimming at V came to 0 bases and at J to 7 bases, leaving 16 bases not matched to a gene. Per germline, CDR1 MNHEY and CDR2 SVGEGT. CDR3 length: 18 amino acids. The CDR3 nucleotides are TGTGCCAGCAGTTACTCGGGTCAGCGCGGGGGGCCGGTTGGGACCCAGTACTTC. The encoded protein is CASSYSGQRGGPVGTQYF.

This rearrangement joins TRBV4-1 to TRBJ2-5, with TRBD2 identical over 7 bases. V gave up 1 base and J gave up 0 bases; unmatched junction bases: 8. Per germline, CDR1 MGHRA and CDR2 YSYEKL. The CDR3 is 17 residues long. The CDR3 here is CASSQGLGGRNQETQYF. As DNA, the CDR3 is TGCGCCAGCAGCCAAGGCTTGGGCGGGAGAAACCAAGAGACCCAGTACTTC.

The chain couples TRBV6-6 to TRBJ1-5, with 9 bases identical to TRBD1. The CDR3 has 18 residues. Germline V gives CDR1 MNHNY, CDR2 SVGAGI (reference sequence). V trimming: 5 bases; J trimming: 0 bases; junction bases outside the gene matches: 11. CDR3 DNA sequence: TGTGCCAGCAGTCCCGGGGGACAGGGAATCGGTAGCAATCAGCCCCAGCATTTT. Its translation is CASSPGGQGIGSNQPQHF.

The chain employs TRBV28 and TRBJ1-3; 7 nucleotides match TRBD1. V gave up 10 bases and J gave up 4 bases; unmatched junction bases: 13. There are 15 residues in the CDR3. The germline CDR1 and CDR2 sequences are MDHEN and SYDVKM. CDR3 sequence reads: CATTPWDSGGNTIYF. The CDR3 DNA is TGTGCCACCACCCCGTGGGACAGTGGAGGAAACACCATATATTTT.

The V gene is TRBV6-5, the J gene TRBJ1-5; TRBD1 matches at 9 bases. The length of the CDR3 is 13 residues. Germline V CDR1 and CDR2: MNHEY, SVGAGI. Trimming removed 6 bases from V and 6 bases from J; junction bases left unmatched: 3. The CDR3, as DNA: TGTGCCAGCAGCCGGGACAGGGCTCAGCCCCAGCATTTT. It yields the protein CASSRDRAQPQHF.